A single sample is the source of the 16 T cell receptor beta chains below, sequenced in a study of OX40 agonist ivuxolimab in advanced cancers. Produced via immunoSEQ multiplex PCR; TCRdb's table is partial and in-frame only. The table lists about 46,000 clones, roughly 90% of them singletons. The source was CD4+ or CD8+ T cells sorted from blood, collected in a trial of the OX40 agonist ivuxolimab. The receptors were gathered from an adult with an advanced solid tumor such as melanoma, head and neck, liver or kidney cancer.

The chain joins TRBV30 to TRBJ1-5, with unresolved D. From germline, CDR1 is GTSNPN and CDR2 SVGIG (reference sequence). The CDR3 totals 15 residues. Deletions cut 1 base from V and 4 bases from J, with 14 bases between. The CDR3 DNA is TGTGCCTGGAGTGGGTTGGAGGAGGTGAATCAGCCCCAGCATTTT. Protein: CAWSGLEEVNQPQHF.

The chain joins TRBV28 to TRBJ2-7; D perhaps matches TRBD2 (6 bases). The CDR3 totals 13 residues. Trimming left V 6 bases short and J 3 bases short, with 12 bases between. Germline V gene sequence: CDR1 MDHEN, CDR2 SYDVKM. CDR3 protein: CASRLLGGYEQYF. CDR3 nucleotide sequence: TGTGCCAGCAGACTTTTGGGAGGCTACGAGCAGTACTTC.

V gene TRBV6-1 combines with J gene TRBJ2-7, with TRBD1 identical over 9 bases. Germline loops: CDR1 MNHNS, CDR2 SASEGT. V lost 5 bases and J lost 5; bases outside the gene matches: 4. There are 13 residues in the CDR3. CDR3 in DNA: TGTGCCAGCAGTTGGGACAGGGAGAACGAGCAGTACTTC. Translation gives CASSWDRENEQYF.

The gene calls are TRBV5-4 and TRBJ1-2, with a weak D call TRBD1 (5 bases). Trimming removed 2 bases from V and 6 bases from J, with 11 bases in between. CDR3 size: 13 residues. Germline-derived CDR1 and CDR2 are SGHNT and YYREEE (reference sequence). CDR3 in amino acids: CASSFRDGDGYTF. The CDR3 DNA reads as TGTGCCAGCAGCTTCCGGGACGGAGATGGCTACACCTTC. Full variable domain (remainder filled in from reference TRBV5-4 and TRBJ1-2): ETGVTQSPTHLIKTRGQQVTLRCSSQSGHNTVSWYQQALGQGPQFIFQYYREEENGRGNFPPRFSGLQFPNYSSELNVNALELDDSALYLCASSFRDGDGYTFGSGTRLTVV.

CDR3: CASSVGGGARYNTEAFF. The CDR3 DNA reads as TGTGCCAGCAGCGTAGGCGGGGGGGCTCGGTACAACACTGAAGCTTTCTTT. The chain carries TRBV9 and TRBJ1-1; possibly TRBD1 for D (6 bases). V was shortened by 0 bases and J by 2 bases, with 17 bases between the two germline ends. In germline, CDR1 is SGDLS, CDR2 YYNGEE. This CDR3 comprises 17 residues.

This clone was recorded only once. V and J are TRBV4-1 and TRBJ2-1; 9 bases are a match to TRBD1. The CDR3 is 17 residues long. Germline-derived CDR1 and CDR2 are MGHRA and YSYEKL. The trim removed 3 bases at V and 5 bases at J, leaving 11 bases unmatched. For the CDR3, the DNA is TGCGCCAGCAGCCAGAAGACGACCGGGACAGGGCACAATGAGCAGTTCTTC. Translation gives CASSQKTTGTGHNEQFF.

CDR3 bases: TGTGCCAGCAGCGCAATAGCGGGAGGGTCCTACAATGAGCAGTTCTTC. Protein sequence: CASSAIAGGSYNEQFF. V usage is TRBV9 and J usage is TRBJ2-1, with 11 bases fitting TRBD2. The germline V gene has CDR1 SGDLS and CDR2 YYNGEE. The length of the CDR3 is 16 residues. The ends lost 3 bases at V and 1 base at J; junction bases unmatched: 3.

The chain employs TRBV4-3 and TRBJ2-5, with 10 bases aligning to TRBD2. CDR1 is LGHNA and CDR2 is YSLEER in the germline V gene. CDR3 length: 16 amino acids. After removal of 0 bases from V and 5 bases from J, the junction contained 6 bases not matched to a gene. The CDR3 region is CASSQDMASGSETQYF. The CDR3 DNA reads TGCGCCAGCAGCCAAGATATGGCTAGCGGGAGTGAGACCCAGTACTTC.

The chain joins TRBV13 to TRBJ1-1; weak D call: TRBD1 (5 bases). This CDR3 spans 15 amino acids. With 5 bases removed from V and 6 bases from J, the gap between germline ends came to 19 bases. Germline V gene lookup returns CDR1 PRHDT and CDR2 FYEKMQ (reference sequence). The CDR3: CASSPRQSGRSEAFF. CDR3 nucleotides: TGTGCCAGCAGCCCCAGACAGAGCGGAAGGTCTGAAGCTTTCTTT.

The rearrangement links TRBV27 to TRBJ1-6, with 7 bases aligning to TRBD1. V shed 6 bases, J shed 9 bases, and the junction held 8 bases outside the gene matches. Germline CDR1 reads MNHEY; CDR2 reads SMNVEV (reference sequence). The CDR3 length is 14 residues. The CDR3: CASRIGTEGSPLHF. As DNA, the CDR3 is TGTGCCAGCAGGATAGGGACAGAGGGTTCACCCCTCCACTTT.

Notes on this clone: At the DNA level, this CDR3 is encoded by other sequences in the same sample as well. This sequence joins TRBV11-2 and TRBJ2-1; D ambiguous. There are 12 residues in the CDR3. Germline V gene lookup returns CDR1 SGHAT and CDR2 FQNNGV. Trimming removed 5 bases from V and 4 bases from J, with 6 bases in between. CDR3 coding DNA: TGTGCCAGCAGCCTAGGGTACAATGAGCAGTTCTTC. Translated, it gives CASSLGYNEQFF.

The chain is built from TRBV11-3 and TRBJ1-1, with D possibly matching TRBD1 (6 bases). The V gene's germline CDR1 is SGHNT and CDR2 YENEEA. With 3 bases removed from V and 3 bases from J, the gap between germline ends came to 14 bases. This CDR3 has 15 amino acids. The DNA of the CDR3 is TGTGCCAGCAGCTTGAGGCAGGGGACCGACACTGAAGCTTTCTTT. It specifies CASSLRQGTDTEAFF.

This clone was seen once. The CDR3 nucleotides read TGTGCCAGCAGTTCAGATAGCGGGAGTGAGTATTTT. It is translated as CASSSDSGSEYF. The rearrangement joins TRBV27 to TRBJ2-3, with 9 bases identical to TRBD2. The CDR3 covers 12 residues. Unmatched junction bases numbered 6, after V lost 4 bases and J lost 13 bases. Germline CDR1 reads MNHEY; CDR2 reads SMNVEV (reference sequence).

Details on this clone: A much bigger clone sits one base away, suggesting this may be a read error. Other DNA variants within this sample encode the same CDR3. The genes are TRBV4-1 and TRBJ1-1; a weak D match, TRBD1 (6 bases). Germline V CDR1 and CDR2: MGHRA, YSYEKL. CDR3 length: 16 amino acids. DNA of the CDR3: TGCGCCAGCAGCCAAGACCCGGGGGGTTGGGACACTGAAGCCTTCTTT. Translated: CASSQDPGGWDTEAFF.

The V call is TRBV11-1, the J call TRBJ1-2; 9 bases map to TRBD1. From germline, CDR1 is SGHAT and CDR2 FQDESV (reference sequence). V lost 8 bases to trimming and J lost 4 bases; unmatched junction nucleotides: 8. This CDR3 is 14 amino acids long. The CDR3 protein is CASGRPGQGYGYTF. In nucleotides, the CDR3 is TGTGCCAGCGGCCGACCGGGACAGGGCTATGGCTACACCTTC.

The V and J genes are TRBV4-1 and TRBJ2-1; 8 positions match TRBD2. Looked up from germline, CDR1 is MGHRA and CDR2 is YSYEKL. The J segment lost 3 bases and the V segment lost 0 bases, leaving 7 bases of the junction unmatched. The CDR3 is made up of 17 amino acids. In DNA, the CDR3 is TGCGCCAGCAGCCAAGATAAAATGCGGGAGGACTACAATGAGCAGTTCTTC. This codes for CASSQDKMREDYNEQFF.